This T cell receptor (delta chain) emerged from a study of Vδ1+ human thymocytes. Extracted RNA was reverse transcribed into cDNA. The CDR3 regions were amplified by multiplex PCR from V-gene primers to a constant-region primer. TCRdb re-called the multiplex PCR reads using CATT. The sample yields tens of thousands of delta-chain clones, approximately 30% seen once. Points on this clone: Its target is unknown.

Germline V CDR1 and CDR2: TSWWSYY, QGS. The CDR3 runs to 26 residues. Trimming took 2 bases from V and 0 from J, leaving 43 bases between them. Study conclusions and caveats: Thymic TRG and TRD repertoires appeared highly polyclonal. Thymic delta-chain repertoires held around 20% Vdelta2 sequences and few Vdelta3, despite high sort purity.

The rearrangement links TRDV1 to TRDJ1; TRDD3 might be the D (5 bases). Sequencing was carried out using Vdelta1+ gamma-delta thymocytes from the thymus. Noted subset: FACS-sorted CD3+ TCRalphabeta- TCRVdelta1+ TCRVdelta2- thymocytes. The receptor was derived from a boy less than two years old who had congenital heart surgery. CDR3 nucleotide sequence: TGTGCTCTTGGGGAATTGTATGGAGTTCCGGTCGGGGGGCCTCTTTCATTTCCCCTAGACACCGATAAACTCATCTTT. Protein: CALGELYGVPVGGPLSFPLDTDKLIF.